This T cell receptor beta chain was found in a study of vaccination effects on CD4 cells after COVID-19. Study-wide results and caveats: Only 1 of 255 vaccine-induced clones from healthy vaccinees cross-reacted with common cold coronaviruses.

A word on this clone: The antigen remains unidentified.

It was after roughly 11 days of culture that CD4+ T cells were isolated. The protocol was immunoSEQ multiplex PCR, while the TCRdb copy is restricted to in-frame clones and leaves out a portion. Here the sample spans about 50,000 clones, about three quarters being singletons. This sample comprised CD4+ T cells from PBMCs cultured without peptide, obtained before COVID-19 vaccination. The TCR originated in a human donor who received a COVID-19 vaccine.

In DNA form, the CDR3 reads TGTGCTAGTGGTCTTTGCGTACCTCAATGCTATGGCTACACCTTC. As protein: CASGLCVPQCYGYTF. This chain connects TRBV12-5 to TRBJ1-2; D unclear. CDR3 size: 15 residues. V dropped 5 bases and J dropped 4 bases, with 17 bases sitting between them. Germline V lookup: CDR1 LGHNT, CDR2 FRNRAP.